The entry below gives a single TCR beta chain sequence along with its context. The antigen is not known. Notes on the study in general: Larger-cohort validation covered only one TCR beta V-J rearrangement. Greatest tumor Treg TCR overlap was with tumor naive CD4+ cells.

CD25-based Treg depletion was applied to purified naive CD4+ T cells. Constant-region reverse primers amplified full-length variable regions, followed by semi-nested Nested Universal Primer A PCR. MiXCR, applied by TCRdb to the 5' RACE reads, yields one record per CDR3 protein. The sample holds about 47,000 distinct CDR3 sequences, around 26% seen once. The receptor comes from a female donor with breast cancer. Material for sequencing was naive CD4+ T cells sorted from blood. Subset denoted: naive CD4+ T cells, CD4+CD45RA+CD25-.

CDR3 sequence reads: CASRDTDTQYF. Written as DNA, the CDR3 is TGTGCCAGCAGGGATACAGATACGCAGTATTTT. The gene calls are TRBV2 and TRBJ2-3; no definite D call. Trimming cost V 6 bases and J 3 bases, with 4 bases left between them. CDR1 is SNHLY and CDR2 is FYNNEI in the germline V gene. This CDR3 region has 11 residues.